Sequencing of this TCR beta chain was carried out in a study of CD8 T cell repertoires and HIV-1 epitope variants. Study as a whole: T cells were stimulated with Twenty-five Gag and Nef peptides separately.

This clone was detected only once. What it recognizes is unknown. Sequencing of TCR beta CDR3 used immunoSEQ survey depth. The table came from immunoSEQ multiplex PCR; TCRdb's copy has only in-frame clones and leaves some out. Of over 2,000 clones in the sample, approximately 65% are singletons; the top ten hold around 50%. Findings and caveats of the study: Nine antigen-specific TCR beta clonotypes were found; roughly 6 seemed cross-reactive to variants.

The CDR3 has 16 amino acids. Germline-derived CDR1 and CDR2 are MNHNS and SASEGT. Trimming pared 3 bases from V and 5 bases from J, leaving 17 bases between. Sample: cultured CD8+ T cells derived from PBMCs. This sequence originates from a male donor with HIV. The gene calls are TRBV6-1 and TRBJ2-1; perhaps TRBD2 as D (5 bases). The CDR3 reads CASSDYHPAGHNEQFF. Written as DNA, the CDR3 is TGTGCCAGCAGTGACTACCATCCTGCGGGTCACAATGAGCAGTTCTTC.